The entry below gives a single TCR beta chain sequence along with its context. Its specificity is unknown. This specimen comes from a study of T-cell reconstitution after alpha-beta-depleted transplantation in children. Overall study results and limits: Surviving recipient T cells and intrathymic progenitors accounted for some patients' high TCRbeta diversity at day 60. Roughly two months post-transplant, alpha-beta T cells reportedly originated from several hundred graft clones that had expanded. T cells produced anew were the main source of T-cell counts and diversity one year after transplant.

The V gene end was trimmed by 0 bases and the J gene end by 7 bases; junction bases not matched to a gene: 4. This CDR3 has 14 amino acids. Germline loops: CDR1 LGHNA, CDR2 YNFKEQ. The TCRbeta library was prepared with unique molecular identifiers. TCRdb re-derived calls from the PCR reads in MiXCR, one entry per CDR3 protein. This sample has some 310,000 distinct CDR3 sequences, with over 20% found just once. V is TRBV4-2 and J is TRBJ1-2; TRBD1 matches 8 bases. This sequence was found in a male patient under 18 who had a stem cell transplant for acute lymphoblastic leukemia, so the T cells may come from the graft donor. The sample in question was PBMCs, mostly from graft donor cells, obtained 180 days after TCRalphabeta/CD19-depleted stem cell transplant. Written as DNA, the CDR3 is TGTGCCAGCAGCCAAGACAGGGGGCGGGTTGGCTACACCTTC. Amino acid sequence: CASSQDRGRVGYTF.